This T cell receptor (beta chain) came from a study of blood T cell repertoires in COVID-19. This clone turned up a few times. The CDR3 has 13 amino acids. The germline V gene encodes CDR1 SGHTA and CDR2 FQGNSA. Trimming took 2 bases from V and 7 from J, leaving 8 bases between them. Profiling relied on immunoSEQ multiplex PCR, and the TCRdb table lists in-frame clones only, not all of them. This sample has more than 150,000 clones, with roughly 81% found just once. Sequencing was performed on peripheral blood. The gene calls are TRBV7-2 and TRBJ1-4, with D uncertain. This clonotype was sampled from an elderly woman with COVID-19, enrolled during active disease. The CDR3 DNA sequence: TGTGCCAGCAGCTTACCAGGAGGTGAAAAACTGTTTTTT. Encoded protein: CASSLPGGEKLFF.